These 28 T cell receptor beta chains share one sample of origin, sequenced in a study of T-cell memory formation after mild COVID-19. TCRdb recomputed calls from the 5' RACE reads with MiXCR, one row per CDR3 protein. The table has about 350,000 distinct CDR3 sequences, 14% seen once. The sequencing input was PBMCs or a T cell subset sorted from them (not recorded which). The receptors stem from a man younger than 35 who had mild COVID-19 (a few samples of this study predate the infection). Cell type and time point are not known.

The chain links TRBV4-3 to TRBJ1-3; perhaps TRBD1 as D (5 bases). The CDR3 consists of 16 residues. Trimming pared 0 bases from V and 4 bases from J, leaving 13 bases between. Per the germline V gene, CDR1 is LGHNA and CDR2 is YSLEER. The CDR3 bases are TGCGCCAGCAGCCAAGATCTCCCAGGGTCAGGAAACACCATATATTTT. It encodes CASSQDLPGSGNTIYF.

This clonotype was detected only a few times. CDR3 residues: CASSFSRGGKETQYF. The CDR3 region has the DNA TGTGCCAGCAGTTTCTCTCGCGGGGGGAAAGAGACCCAGTACTTC. This sequence joins TRBV12-3 or TRBV12-4 and TRBJ2-5, with TRBD2 matching over 8 bases. CDR3 length: 15 residues. J gave up 3 bases and V 3 bases, and 6 bases lay outside the gene matches.

This clonotype has only a few counts. The chain carries TRBV4-1 and TRBJ1-5; maybe TRBD1 (5 bases). Germline V gene lookup returns CDR1 MGHRA and CDR2 YSYEKL. This CDR3 is built from 17 residues. The V gene lost 1 base and the J gene lost 4 bases, with 17 bases spanning the gap. CDR3 nucleotides: TGCGCCAGCAGCCAAGTTTATGTGGGGCAAAGGAATCAGCCCCAGCATTTT. Translated: CASSQVYVGQRNQPQHF.

This clonotype has just a few counts. The J gene is TRBJ2-3, the V gene TRBV7-2; TRBD2 matches at 7 bases. The CDR3 sequence is 13 residues long. The germline V gene encodes CDR1 SGHTA and CDR2 FQGNSA. Germline trimming cut 5 bases from V and 6 bases from J; bases unmatched to any gene: 5. CDR3 DNA sequence: TGTGCCAGCAGCCGCGAAGCGGGGGATACGCAGTATTTT. It yields the protein CASSREAGDTQYF.

V and J are TRBV6-5 and TRBJ2-5; 8 nucleotides agree with TRBD2. This CDR3 comprises 17 residues. V shed 0 bases and J 5 bases; nucleotides not matched to a gene: 11. CDR1 is MNHEY and CDR2 is SVGAGI in the germline V gene. The CDR3 spells CASSYSGTSGEAETQYF. As DNA, the CDR3 is TGTGCCAGCAGTTACTCCGGGACTAGTGGGGAAGCGGAGACCCAGTACTTC.

This clonotype was picked up many times. J is TRBJ2-3 and V is TRBV5-1; D may be TRBD1 (5 bases). CDR3 length equals 14 residues. V lost 4 bases and J lost 4, with 13 bases in between. Germline assignment: CDR1 SGHRS and CDR2 YFSETQ. This CDR3 reads CASSVDTAADTQYF. The CDR3, as DNA: TGCGCCAGCAGCGTGGACACCGCGGCAGATACGCAGTATTTT.

There are a few counts of this clonotype. The J gene is TRBJ1-4, the V gene TRBV5-8; D gene ambiguous. Germline loops: CDR1 SGHTS, CDR2 YDEGEE. V was cut by 4 bases and J by 1 base, with 8 bases left in between. The CDR3 covers 14 residues. The DNA of the CDR3 is TGTGCCAGCAGCCCCCGCCGAACTAATGAAAAACTGTTTTTT. It encodes CASSPRRTNEKLFF.

This clonotype was recorded a few times. V is TRBV4-1 and J is TRBJ1-6; 12 bases map to TRBD1. The J segment lost 14 bases and the V segment lost 4 bases, leaving 9 bases of the junction unmatched. The CDR3 spans 15 residues. CDR1 and CDR2 from the germline V gene are MGHRA and YSYEKL. The CDR3 nucleotides read TGCGCCAGCAGCCGGGACAGGGGGCCTGCACAGGCCCTCCACTTT. Its protein is CASSRDRGPAQALHF.

The chain carries TRBV15 and TRBJ1-5; 11 bases agree with TRBD1. V lost 1 base and J lost 7; bases outside the gene matches: 12. From germline, CDR1 is LNHNV and CDR2 YYDKDF (reference sequence). The CDR3 has 18 residues. The CDR3 spells CATSRAPGTGGSGQPQHF. CDR3 in DNA: TGTGCCACCAGCAGAGCCCCCGGGACAGGGGGGTCGGGCCAGCCCCAGCATTTT.

This clonotype was seen more than once but under ten times. The CDR3 DNA reads as TGTGCCAGCAGTTACAGGGGGAGACAGGGCGTGTACAATGAGCAGTTCTTC. As protein: CASSYRGRQGVYNEQFF. The V gene is TRBV6-6, the J gene TRBJ2-1; 7 nucleotides agree with TRBD1. Germline CDR1 reads MNHNY; CDR2 reads SVGAGI (reference sequence). The CDR3 is made up of 17 amino acids. V lost 2 bases, J lost 4 bases, and 11 bases stayed unmatched.

This clonotype was found many times. J is TRBJ1-6 and V is TRBV5-6; 8 nucleotides line up with TRBD1. The CDR3 consists of 15 residues. Germline V gene sequence: CDR1 SGHDT, CDR2 YYEEEE. The V gene end was trimmed by 4 bases and the J gene end by 8 bases; junction bases not matched to a gene: 8. The CDR3 sequence: CASSTDRAWDSPLHF. The DNA of the CDR3 is TGTGCCAGCAGCACGGACAGGGCCTGGGATTCACCCCTCCACTTT.

This clonotype was detected only a few times. The V gene is TRBV4-3, the J gene TRBJ1-2; TRBD1 matches at 8 bases. Germline CDR1 reads LGHNA; CDR2 reads YSLEER. The CDR3 is 15 amino acids. Germline trimming cut 5 bases from V and 4 bases from J; bases unmatched to any gene: 9. The CDR3 DNA sequence: TGCGCCAGCAGCGGACAGGGCGACGGGCGCTATGGCTACACCTTC. Translating it yields CASSGQGDGRYGYTF.

This clonotype was seen a few times. The chain's CDR3 is CASSLDRGSYEQYV. DNA for the CDR3: TGTGCCAGCAGTTTAGACAGGGGTTCCTACGAGCAGTACGTC. The rearrangement uses TRBV12-3 or TRBV12-4 and TRBJ2-7; TRBD1 agrees at 7 bases. J gave up 1 base and V 1 base, and 1 base lay outside the gene matches. The CDR3 is 14 residues long.

The chain employs TRBV6-9 and TRBJ2-2, with D possibly matching TRBD2 (5 bases). Trimming left V 7 bases short and J 4 bases short, with 7 bases between. The germline gives CDR1 MNHGY, CDR2 SVAAGI. This CDR3 is 12 amino acids long. CDR3 sequence reads: CASTGSTGELFF. CDR3 sequence (DNA): TGTGCCAGCACGGGAAGCACCGGGGAGCTGTTTTTT.

This sequence joins TRBV9 and TRBJ2-3, with D possibly being TRBD2 (5 bases). Trimming shortened V by 4 bases and J by 7 bases, and 22 bases separated the two germline ends. The CDR3 loop spans 16 amino acids. The germline V gene has CDR1 SGDLS and CDR2 YYNGEE. CDR3 nucleotides: TGTGCCAGCAGCCTCCGGGGTAGCGAGGCGATGCATACGCAGTATTTT. Amino acids: CASSLRGSEAMHTQYF.

This clonotype was detected only a few times. The V and J genes are TRBV12-5 and TRBJ2-5; D not certain. The CDR3 is 12 residues long. Germline V CDR1 and CDR2: LGHNT, FRNRAP. Trimming took off 1 base at V and 5 bases at J, with 5 bases between the two ends. The CDR3 DNA reads TGTGCTAGTGGTTTGGCCGTGGAGACCCAGTACTTC. Amino acid sequence: CASGLAVETQYF.

This clonotype was observed at least ten times. The chain carries TRBV5-1 and TRBJ2-1; weak D call: TRBD2 (5 bases). The CDR3 loop spans 15 amino acids. Germline assignment: CDR1 SGHRS and CDR2 YFSETQ. Trimming removed 0 bases from V and 4 bases from J, with 11 bases in between. The CDR3, as DNA: TGCGCCAGCAGCTTGGTGGACTCATCATACAATGAGCAGTTCTTC. It yields the protein CASSLVDSSYNEQFF. The entire variable domain, with the rest obtained from reference TRBV5-1 and TRBJ2-1, is as follows: KAGVTQTPRYLIKTRGQQVTLSCSPISGHRSVSWYQQTPGQGLQFLFEYFSETQRNKGNFPGRFSGRQFSNSRSEMNVSTLELGDSALYLCASSLVDSSYNEQFFGPGTRLTVL.

This chain uses TRBV7-6 with TRBJ1-6; D possibly corresponds to TRBD1 (6 bases). Trimming stripped 5 bases from V and 8 bases from J, with 10 bases between. CDR3 size: 13 residues. The germline gives CDR1 SGHVS, CDR2 FNYEAQ. CDR3 amino acids: CASSLRQDSPLHF. The CDR3 coding sequence is TGTGCCAGCAGCCTACGACAGGATTCACCCCTCCACTTT.

The sample holds a few counts of this clonotype. The chain is built from TRBV2 and TRBJ2-1; TRBD2 is a possible D gene (6 bases). Germline assignment: CDR1 SNHLY and CDR2 FYNNEI. This CDR3 region has 13 residues. With 4 bases removed from V and 5 bases from J, the gap between germline ends came to 9 bases. CDR3 coding DNA: TGTGCCAGCAGTGGGGAGCGGGACAATGAGCAGTTCTTC. Its translation: CASSGERDNEQFF.

In its sample, this clonotype was seen a few times. In DNA, the CDR3 is TGCAGTGCTAGACACGGACCGCCAATGTCCGAGCAGTACGTC. Translated: CSARHGPPMSEQYV. The chain combines TRBV20-1 with TRBJ2-7; the D is unclear. Looked up from germline, CDR1 is DFQATT and CDR2 is SNEGSKA (reference sequence). The CDR3 spans 14 residues. Trimming stripped 2 bases from V and 6 bases from J, with 17 bases between.

The chain combines TRBV12-3 or TRBV12-4 with TRBJ1-4; perhaps TRBD1 as D (6 bases). CDR3 length equals 15 residues. The germline V and J ends were trimmed by 5 bases and 3 bases, with 13 bases remaining between them. The CDR3 nucleotides read TGTGCCAGCAGTCCGCTGACAGGCTCTAATGAAAAACTGTTTTTT. Amino acids: CASSPLTGSNEKLFF.

In this sample, this clonotype turned up a few times. The chain employs TRBV28 and TRBJ1-1; D ambiguous. The CDR3 extends over 14 amino acids. Germline loops: CDR1 MDHEN, CDR2 SYDVKM. V was shortened by 9 bases and J by 5 bases, with 19 bases between the two germline ends. CDR3 sequence reads: CASLPARAGTEAFF. The CDR3, as DNA: TGTGCCAGTCTACCTGCACGGGCCGGGACTGAAGCTTTCTTT.

This clonotype has ten or more counts. This rearrangement joins TRBV6-5 to TRBJ1-1; D perhaps matches TRBD1 (6 bases). V was cut by 6 bases and J by 6 bases, with 14 bases left in between. The CDR3 is 13 amino acids. Germline CDR1 and CDR2: MNHEY and SVGAGI. The CDR3 DNA reads TGTGCCAGCAGCCTCGGACAGCAAGCTGAAGCTTTCTTT. Protein product: CASSLGQQAEAFF.

This clonotype was seen repeatedly, ten times or more. V gene TRBV11-2 combines with J gene TRBJ2-1; D gene uncertain. The CDR3 loop spans 11 amino acids. Germline values: CDR1 SGHAT, CDR2 FQNNGV. V was cut by 0 bases and J by 9 bases, with 3 bases left in between. CDR3 sequence: CASSLDFEQFF. CDR3 sequence (DNA): TGTGCCAGCAGCTTAGACTTTGAGCAGTTCTTC.

This clonotype was seen only a few times. This chain links TRBV18 with TRBJ1-2; D is unresolved. The V end lost 3 bases, the J end lost 4 bases, and 15 bases lay between the germline ends. This CDR3 region has 15 residues. Germline V gene data show CDR1 as KGHSH and CDR2 as LQKENI. As DNA, the CDR3 is TGTGCCAGCTCACCGGACCGAGCCCGTTTCTATGGCTACACCTTC. Translation: CASSPDRARFYGYTF.

In nucleotides, the CDR3 is TGTGCCAGCAGCACCCGACAGGGCCCCCAGGAGACCCAGTACTTC. Protein: CASSTRQGPQETQYF. This chain links TRBV9 with TRBJ2-5, with TRBD1 matching over 7 bases. Losses at the gene ends were 4 bases for V and 5 bases for J; bases not matched to a gene: 11. The CDR3 totals 15 residues. Germline CDR1 and CDR2: SGDLS and YYNGEE.

This clonotype occurred many times. The gene calls are TRBV7-9 and TRBJ2-1; TRBD1 matches 9 bases. The CDR3 is 15 residues long. V shed 2 bases and J 11 bases; nucleotides not matched to a gene: 10. Germline lookup yields CDR1 SEHNR and CDR2 FQNEAQ (reference sequence). The CDR3 DNA is TGTGCCAGCAGCTTACCCGGACAGGGGACGGGGAAGCAGTTCTTC. It is translated as CASSLPGQGTGKQFF.

This clonotype showed up just a few times. The chain recombines TRBV20-1 with TRBJ2-2, with D perhaps assigned TRBD1 or TRBD2 (5 bases each). The germline gives CDR1 DFQATT, CDR2 SNEGSKA (reference sequence). The CDR3 is 12 residues long. The CDR3 bases are TGCAGCCAGTCGGGGACCACCGGGGAGCTGTTTTTT. This translates into CSQSGTTGELFF.